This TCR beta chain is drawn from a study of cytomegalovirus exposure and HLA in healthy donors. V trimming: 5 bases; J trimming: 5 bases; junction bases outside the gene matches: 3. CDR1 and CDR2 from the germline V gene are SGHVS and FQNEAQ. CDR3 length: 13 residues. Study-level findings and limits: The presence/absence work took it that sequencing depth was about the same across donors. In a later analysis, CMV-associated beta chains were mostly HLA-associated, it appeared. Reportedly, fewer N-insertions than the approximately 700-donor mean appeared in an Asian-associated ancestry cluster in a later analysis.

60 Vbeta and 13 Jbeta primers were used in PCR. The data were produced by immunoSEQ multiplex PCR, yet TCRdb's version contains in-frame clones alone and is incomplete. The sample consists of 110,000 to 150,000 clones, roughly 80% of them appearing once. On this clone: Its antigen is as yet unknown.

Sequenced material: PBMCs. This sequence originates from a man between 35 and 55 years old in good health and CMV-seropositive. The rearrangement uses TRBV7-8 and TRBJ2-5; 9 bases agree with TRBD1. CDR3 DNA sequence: TGTGCCAGCAGCGCGGACAGGGGTGAGACCCAGTACTTC. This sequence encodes CASSADRGETQYF.